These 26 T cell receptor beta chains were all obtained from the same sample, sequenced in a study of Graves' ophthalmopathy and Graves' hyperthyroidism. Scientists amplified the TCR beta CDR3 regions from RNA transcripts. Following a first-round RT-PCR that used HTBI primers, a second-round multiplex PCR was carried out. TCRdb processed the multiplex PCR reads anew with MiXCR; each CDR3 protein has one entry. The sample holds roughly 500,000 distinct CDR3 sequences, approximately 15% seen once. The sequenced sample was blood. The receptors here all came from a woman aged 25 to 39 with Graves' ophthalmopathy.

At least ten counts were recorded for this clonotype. The CDR3 bases are TGCGCCCTGCAGCCGTGGCAGCCCCAGCATTTT. Amino acid sequence: CALQPWQPQHF. The chain links TRBV10-1 to TRBJ1-5; D gene unclear. Germline V gene sequence: CDR1 WNHNN, CDR2 SYGVQD (reference sequence). This CDR3 region has 11 residues. V gave up 11 bases and J gave up 7 bases, with 12 bases separating them.

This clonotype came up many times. Here the CDR3 reads CASSPSTGSNYGYTF. As DNA, the CDR3 is TGTGCCAGCAGCCCCTCGACAGGGTCTAACTATGGCTACACCTTC. The genes are TRBV11-2 and TRBJ1-2; 7 bases are shared with TRBD1. This CDR3 region has 15 residues. Germline CDR1 is SGHAT and CDR2 is FQNNGV. V shed 5 bases and J 0 bases; nucleotides not matched to a gene: 6.

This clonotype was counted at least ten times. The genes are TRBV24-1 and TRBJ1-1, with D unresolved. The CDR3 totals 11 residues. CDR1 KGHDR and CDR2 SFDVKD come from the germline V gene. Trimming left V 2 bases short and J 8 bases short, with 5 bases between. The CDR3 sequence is CATSDSEEAFF. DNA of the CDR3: TGTGCCACCAGTGATTCCGAGGAAGCTTTCTTT.

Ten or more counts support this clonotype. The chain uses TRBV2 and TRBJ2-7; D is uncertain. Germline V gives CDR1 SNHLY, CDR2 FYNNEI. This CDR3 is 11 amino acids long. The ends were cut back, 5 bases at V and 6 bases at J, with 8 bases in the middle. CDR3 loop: CASSPAIEQYF. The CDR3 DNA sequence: TGTGCCAGCAGTCCGGCGATCGAGCAGTACTTC.

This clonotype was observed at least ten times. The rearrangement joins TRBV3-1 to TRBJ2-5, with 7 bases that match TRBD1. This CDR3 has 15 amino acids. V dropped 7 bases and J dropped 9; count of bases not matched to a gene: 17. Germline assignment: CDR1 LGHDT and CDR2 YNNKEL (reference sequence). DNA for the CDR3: TGTGCCAGCATTGATCCAGGGACAGATCCAAGTGCCCAGTACTTC. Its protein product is CASIDPGTDPSAQYF.

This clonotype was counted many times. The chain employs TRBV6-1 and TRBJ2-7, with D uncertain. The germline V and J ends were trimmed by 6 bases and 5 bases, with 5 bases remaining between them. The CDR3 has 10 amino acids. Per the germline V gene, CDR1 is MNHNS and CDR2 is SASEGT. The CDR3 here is CASSRDEQYF. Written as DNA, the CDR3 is TGTGCCAGCAGCCGGGACGAGCAGTACTTC.

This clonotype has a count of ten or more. In DNA, the CDR3 is TGCGCCAGCAGCTCCGTGGGGGGCGCGGGCACCGGGGAGCTGTTTTTT. Translating gives CASSSVGGAGTGELFF. The chain combines TRBV5-1 with TRBJ2-2; D may match TRBD1 or TRBD2 (6 bases each). Germline V gene sequence: CDR1 SGHRS, CDR2 YFSETQ. The CDR3 is 16 residues long. V lost 3 bases and J 4 bases, leaving 16 bases between the germline ends.

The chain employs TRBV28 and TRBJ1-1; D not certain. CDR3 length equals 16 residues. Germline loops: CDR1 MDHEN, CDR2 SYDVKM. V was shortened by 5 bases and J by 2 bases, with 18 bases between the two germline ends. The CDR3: CASSLADLLVNTEAFF. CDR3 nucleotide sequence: TGTGCCAGCAGTCTCGCGGACCTGTTGGTAAACACTGAAGCTTTCTTT.

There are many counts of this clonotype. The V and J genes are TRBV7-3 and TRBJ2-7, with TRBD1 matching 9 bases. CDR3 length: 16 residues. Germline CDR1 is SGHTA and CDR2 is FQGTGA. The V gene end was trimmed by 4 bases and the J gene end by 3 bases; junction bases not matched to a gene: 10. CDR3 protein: CASSSLSSGQGYEQYF. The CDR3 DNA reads TGTGCCAGCAGCTCCTTAAGCTCGGGACAGGGCTACGAGCAGTACTTC. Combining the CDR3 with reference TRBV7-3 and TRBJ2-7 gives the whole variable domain GAGVSQTPSNKVTEKGKYVELRCDPISGHTALYWYRQSLGQGPEFLIYFQGTGAADDSGLPNDRFFAVRPEGSVSTLKIQRTERGDSAVYLCASSSLSSGQGYEQYFGPGTRLTVT.

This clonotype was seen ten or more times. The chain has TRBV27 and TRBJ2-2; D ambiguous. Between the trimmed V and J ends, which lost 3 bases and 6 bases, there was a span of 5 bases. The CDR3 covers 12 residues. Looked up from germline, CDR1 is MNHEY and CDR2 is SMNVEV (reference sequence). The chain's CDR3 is CASSFLPGELFF. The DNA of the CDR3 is TGTGCCAGCAGTTTTTTGCCCGGGGAGCTGTTTTTT.

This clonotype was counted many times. This CDR3 reads CASSPTSKGAYGYTF. CDR3 bases: TGTGCCAGCAGCCCTACCTCAAAGGGGGCCTATGGCTACACCTTC. The chain uses TRBV28 and TRBJ1-2, with 7 positions matching TRBD1. Germline V CDR1 and CDR2: MDHEN, SYDVKM. V dropped 6 bases and J dropped 4; count of bases not matched to a gene: 11. This CDR3 region has 15 residues.

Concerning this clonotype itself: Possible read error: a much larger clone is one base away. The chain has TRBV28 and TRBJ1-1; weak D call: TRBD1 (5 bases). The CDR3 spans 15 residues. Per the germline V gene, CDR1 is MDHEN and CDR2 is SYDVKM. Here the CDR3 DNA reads TGTGCCAGCAGTTCGACGTTACGGGGGAACACTGAAGCTTGCTTT. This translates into CASSSTLRGNTEACF.

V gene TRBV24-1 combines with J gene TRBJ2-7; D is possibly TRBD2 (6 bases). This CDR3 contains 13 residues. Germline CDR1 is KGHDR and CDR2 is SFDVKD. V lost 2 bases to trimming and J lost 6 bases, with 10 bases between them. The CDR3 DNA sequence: TGTGCCACCAGTGATTCCGGGGGAAGCGAGCAGTACTTC. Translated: CATSDSGGSEQYF.

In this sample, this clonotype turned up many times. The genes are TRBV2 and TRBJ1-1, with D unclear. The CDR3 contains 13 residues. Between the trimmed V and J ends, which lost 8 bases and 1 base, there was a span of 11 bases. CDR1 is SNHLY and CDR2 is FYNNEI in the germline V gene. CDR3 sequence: CASANIANTEAFF. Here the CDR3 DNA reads TGTGCCAGCGCTAATATCGCGAACACTGAAGCTTTCTTT.

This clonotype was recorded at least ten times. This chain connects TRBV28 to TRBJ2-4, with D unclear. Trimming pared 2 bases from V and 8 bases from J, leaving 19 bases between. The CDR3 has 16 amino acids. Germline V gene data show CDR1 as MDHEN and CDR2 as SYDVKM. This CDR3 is CASSLASSGFMDIQYF. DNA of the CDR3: TGTGCCAGCAGTTTAGCCTCCTCAGGTTTCATGGACATTCAGTACTTC.

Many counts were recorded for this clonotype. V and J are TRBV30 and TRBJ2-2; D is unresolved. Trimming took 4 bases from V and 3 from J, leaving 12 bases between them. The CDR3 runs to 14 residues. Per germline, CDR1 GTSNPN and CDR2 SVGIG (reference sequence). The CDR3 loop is CAWTRRAYTGELFF. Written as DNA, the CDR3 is TGTGCCTGGACACGTCGGGCGTACACCGGGGAGCTGTTTTTT.

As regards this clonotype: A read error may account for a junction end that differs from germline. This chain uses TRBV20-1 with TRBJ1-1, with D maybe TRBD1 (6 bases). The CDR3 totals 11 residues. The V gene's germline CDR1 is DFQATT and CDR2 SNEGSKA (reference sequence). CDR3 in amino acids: CSASRQVEAFF. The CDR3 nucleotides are TGCAGTGCCTCCCGACAGGTTGAAGCTTTTTTT.

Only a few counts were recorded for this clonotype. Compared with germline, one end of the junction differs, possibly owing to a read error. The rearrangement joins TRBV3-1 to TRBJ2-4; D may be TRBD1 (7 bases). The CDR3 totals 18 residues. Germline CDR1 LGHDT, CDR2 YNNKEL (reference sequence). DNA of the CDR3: TGTGCCAGCAGCCAGTGGGTCAGGGGGGACCTAGCCAAAAACATTAAGTACTTC. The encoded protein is CASSQWVRGDLAKNIKYF.

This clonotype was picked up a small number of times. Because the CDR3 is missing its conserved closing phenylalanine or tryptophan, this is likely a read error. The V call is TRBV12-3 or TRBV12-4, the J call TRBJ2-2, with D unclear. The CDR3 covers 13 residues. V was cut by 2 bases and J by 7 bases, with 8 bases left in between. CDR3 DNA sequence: TGTGCCAGCAGTTTAAGGGTCGGCGGGGAGCTGTTTTCT. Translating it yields CASSLRVGGELFS.

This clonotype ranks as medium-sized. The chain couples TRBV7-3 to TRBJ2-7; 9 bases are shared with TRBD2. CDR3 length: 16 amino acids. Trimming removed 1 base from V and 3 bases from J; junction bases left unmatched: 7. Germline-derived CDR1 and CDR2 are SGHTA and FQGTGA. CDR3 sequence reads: CASSLNPTSGIYEQYF. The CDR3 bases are TGTGCCAGCAGCTTAAACCCGACTAGCGGAATCTACGAGCAGTACTTC.

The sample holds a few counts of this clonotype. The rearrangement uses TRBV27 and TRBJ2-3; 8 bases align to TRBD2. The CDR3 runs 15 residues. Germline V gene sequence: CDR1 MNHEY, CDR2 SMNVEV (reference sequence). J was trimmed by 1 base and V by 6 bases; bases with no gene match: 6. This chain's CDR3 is CASRPSGPRTDTQYF. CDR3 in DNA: TGTGCCAGCAGACCTAGCGGGCCTCGCACAGATACGCAGTATTTT.

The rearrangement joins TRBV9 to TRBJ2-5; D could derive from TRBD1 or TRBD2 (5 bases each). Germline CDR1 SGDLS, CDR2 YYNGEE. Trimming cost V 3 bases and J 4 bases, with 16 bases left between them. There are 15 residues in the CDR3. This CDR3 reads CASSAPGTLGETQYF. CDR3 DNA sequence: TGTGCCAGCAGCGCCCCCGGGACCCTGGGAGAGACCCAGTACTTC.

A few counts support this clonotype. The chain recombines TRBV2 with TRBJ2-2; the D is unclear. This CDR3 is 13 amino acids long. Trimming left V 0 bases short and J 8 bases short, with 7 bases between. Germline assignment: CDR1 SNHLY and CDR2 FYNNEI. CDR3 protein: CASSEAHMGELFF. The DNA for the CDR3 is TGTGCCAGCAGTGAAGCTCACATGGGGGAGCTGTTTTTT.

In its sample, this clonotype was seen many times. The CDR3 is CASSRQGAAYEQYF. CDR3 coding DNA: TGTGCCAGCAGCCGACAGGGGGCTGCCTACGAGCAGTACTTC. V and J are TRBV3-1 and TRBJ2-7; 10 bases agree with TRBD1. Germline lookup yields CDR1 LGHDT and CDR2 YNNKEL (reference sequence). This CDR3 is built from 14 residues. The V and J ends lost 4 bases and 2 bases, in that order; junction bases with no gene match: 2.

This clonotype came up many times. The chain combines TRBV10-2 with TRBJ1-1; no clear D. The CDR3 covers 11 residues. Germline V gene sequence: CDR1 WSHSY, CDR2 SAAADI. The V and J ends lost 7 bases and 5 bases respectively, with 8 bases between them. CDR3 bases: TGCGCCAGCAACGGGAGAACTGAAGCTTTCTTT. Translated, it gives CASNGRTEAFF.

CDR3: CASSGLGSNTGELFF. CDR3 sequence (DNA): TGCGCCAGCAGCGGGTTGGGCTCGAACACCGGGGAGCTGTTTTTT. J is TRBJ2-2 and V is TRBV5-1; D is uncertain. Deletions cut 4 bases from V and 0 bases from J, with 10 bases between. The CDR3 is 15 residues long. The germline gives CDR1 SGHRS, CDR2 YFSETQ.